The 14 T cell receptor beta chains below all came from one sample that was sequenced in a study of T-cell reconstitution after alpha-beta-depleted transplantation in children. Unique molecular identifiers were used in preparing the TCRbeta library. MiXCR, run by TCRdb on the PCR reads, gives a single entry per CDR3 protein. The data hold approximately 240,000 distinct CDR3 sequences, with about 9.2% observed a single time. Specimen: PBMCs from the stem cell graft donor, collected from the stem cell graft. These receptors were taken from a human donor who donated a stem cell graft to a child with acute lymphoblastic leukemia.

The CDR3 sequence is CASSSASGGYTDTQYF. DNA for the CDR3: TGCGCCAGCAGCTCCGCAAGCGGGGGGTATACAGATACGCAGTATTTT. This chain joins TRBV5-1 and TRBJ2-3; 9 bases agree with TRBD2. Trimming at V came to 3 bases and at J to 3 bases, leaving 8 bases not matched to a gene. The CDR3 extends over 16 amino acids. CDR1 and CDR2 from the germline V gene are SGHRS and YFSETQ.

Only a few counts were recorded for this clonotype. This chain links TRBV6-6 with TRBJ2-5, with unresolved D. The germline CDR1 and CDR2 sequences are MNHNY and SVGAGI (reference sequence). The CDR3 consists of 11 residues. V lost 4 bases and J 5 bases, leaving 5 bases between the germline ends. The CDR3 is CASSFTETQYF. The DNA for the CDR3 is TGTGCCAGCAGTTTCACCGAGACCCAGTACTTC.

A few counts support this clonotype. DNA for the CDR3: TGTGCCACCCGGAACGAAGGGGGGGACCCGGGTACGCAGTATTTT. This codes for CATRNEGGDPGTQYF. The chain employs TRBV7-9 and TRBJ2-3; possible D gene TRBD2, 7 bases. Germline CDR1 is SEHNR and CDR2 is FQNEAQ (reference sequence). Trimming pared 10 bases from V and 8 bases from J, leaving 25 bases between. The CDR3 spans 15 residues.

The chain has TRBV20-1 and TRBJ1-1; D is possibly TRBD1 (6 bases). V shed 2 bases and J shed 9 bases, with 13 bases lying between them. Germline values: CDR1 DFQATT, CDR2 SNEGSKA (reference sequence). CDR3 length equals 12 residues. The CDR3 DNA sequence: TGCAGTGCTAGACAGGGGAGGGATCAAGCTTTCTTT. This encodes CSARQGRDQAFF.

This clonotype was observed many times. The J gene is TRBJ1-4, the V gene TRBV5-1, with D unresolved. CDR3 length equals 14 residues. V lost 4 bases, J lost 3 bases, and 10 bases lay in between. CDR1 is SGHRS, CDR2 YFSETQ, per germline. In DNA, the CDR3 is TGCGCCAGCAGCCAAAGAACTTCTAATGAAAAACTGTTTTTT. Its protein is CASSQRTSNEKLFF.

This clonotype was seen only a few times. The rearrangement joins TRBV4-1 to TRBJ2-1; weak D call: TRBD2 (6 bases). Trimming cost V 0 bases and J 6 bases, with 12 bases left between them. Germline V lookup: CDR1 MGHRA, CDR2 YSYEKL. The CDR3 spans 15 residues. This CDR3 is CASSQEFSGGNEQFF. CDR3 DNA sequence: TGCGCCAGCAGCCAAGAATTTAGCGGCGGCAATGAGCAGTTCTTC.

This clonotype was seen only a few times. The V gene is TRBV7-8, the J gene TRBJ1-1, with 10 nucleotides matching TRBD1. CDR1 is SGHVS, CDR2 FQNEAQ, per germline. This CDR3 comprises 15 residues. With V trimmed by 5 bases and J by 4 bases, 7 bases remained unmatched. The CDR3, as DNA: TGTGCCAGCAGCCGAACGGGACAGGGGTTCACTGAAGCTTTCTTT. Its translation is CASSRTGQGFTEAFF.

The rearrangement joins TRBV4-2 to TRBJ2-5, with 10 bases that match TRBD2. Trimming cost V 1 base and J 5 bases; bases outside gene matches: 1. CDR3 size: 14 residues. Per germline, CDR1 LGHNA and CDR2 YNFKEQ. The CDR3 here is CASSQVLAGETQYF. In DNA, the CDR3 is TGTGCCAGCAGCCAAGTACTAGCGGGGGAGACCCAGTACTTC.

This clonotype was observed a few times. V gene TRBV5-1 combines with J gene TRBJ2-5, with unresolved D. CDR1 SGHRS and CDR2 YFSETQ come from the germline V gene. The CDR3 has 14 amino acids. The V end lost 4 bases, the J end lost 5 bases, and 15 bases lay between the germline ends. Written as DNA, the CDR3 is TGCGCCAGCAGCGCGACTGGACCCCCGGAGACCCAGTACTTC. Amino acids: CASSATGPPETQYF.

In this sample, this clonotype turned up a few times. DNA of the CDR3: TGTGCCACCAGCAACAGGACAGGGGGGTTTAGCACAGATACGCAGTATTTT. It encodes CATSNRTGGFSTDTQYF. V and J are TRBV15 and TRBJ2-3; 10 nucleotides align to TRBD1. Germline V gives CDR1 LNHNV, CDR2 YYDKDF (reference sequence). The CDR3 loop spans 17 amino acids. V dropped 4 bases and J dropped 0; count of bases not matched to a gene: 7.

The CDR3 here is CASSSFLTGRYEQYF. CDR3 bases: TGTGCCAGCAGTTCCTTCCTAACAGGCAGATACGAGCAGTACTTC. V usage is TRBV27 and J usage is TRBJ2-7; a possible D gene is TRBD1 (5 bases). The CDR3 loop spans 15 amino acids. V was clipped by 4 bases and J by 4 bases, with 17 bases between them. Germline CDR1 reads MNHEY; CDR2 reads SMNVEV (reference sequence).

This clonotype was counted once. The chain couples TRBV29-1 to TRBJ2-3, with TRBD1 identical over 10 bases. V lost 5 bases and J lost 2; bases outside the gene matches: 13. The CDR3 extends over 17 amino acids. CDR1 is SQVTM, CDR2 ANQGSEA, per germline. The DNA of the CDR3 is TGCAGCGTTCCGGGACAGGGGTTGAGCCTCGACACAGATACGCAGTATTTT. Its translation is CSVPGQGLSLDTDTQYF.

The sample holds a few counts of this clonotype. V usage is TRBV4-3 and J usage is TRBJ1-2; D gene ambiguous. The germline V and J ends were trimmed by 1 base and 4 bases, with 16 bases remaining between them. The CDR3 sequence is 16 residues long. Germline CDR1 LGHNA, CDR2 YSLEER. This CDR3 is CASSQVSAGAIYGYTF. The CDR3 DNA is TGCGCCAGCAGCCAAGTATCGGCAGGAGCTATCTATGGCTACACCTTC.

This chain connects TRBV27 to TRBJ2-5, with 9 bases lining up with TRBD1. V lost 5 bases to trimming and J lost 5 bases; unmatched junction nucleotides: 9. The germline CDR1 and CDR2 sequences are MNHEY and SMNVEV (reference sequence). The CDR3 is 15 amino acids. The CDR3 nucleotides read TGTGCCAGCAGTCCATCCGGGACAGGGTACGAGACCCAGTACTTC. Its protein product is CASSPSGTGYETQYF.